The present TCR beta chain was sequenced within a study of sequential checkpoint blockade in melanoma. Study in general: After both sequences, patients received maintenance nivolumab.

Produced via immunoSEQ multiplex PCR; TCRdb's table is partial and in-frame only. This sample has about 29,000 clones; about 80% occur once, and the top ten carry roughly 14%. The CDR3 is 15 residues long. CDR1 and CDR2 (germline): SGDLS, YYNGEE. V lost 3 bases, J lost 6 bases, and 16 bases lay in between. Noted treatment: randomized to nivolumab then ipilimumab (arm A) or the reverse (arm B). From thawed PBMCs, live CD3+CD8+ cells negative for CD19 and CD56 were sorted. This material consisted of CD8+ T cells sorted from blood (inferred from file names), taken from a patient given nivolumab and ipilimumab in sequence. The sequence came from a human donor with melanoma. The chain links TRBV9 to TRBJ2-1; D is ambiguous. CDR3 DNA: TGTGCCAGCAGCGGTCCGAGCTGGAGCCCCAATGAGCAGTTCTTC. This gives the protein CASSGPSWSPNEQFF. Complete variable domain (other parts from reference TRBV9 and TRBJ2-1): DSGVTQTPKHLITATGQRVTLRCSPRSGDLSVYWYQQSLDQGLQFLIQYYNGEERAKGNILERFSAQQFPDLHSELNLSSLELGDSALYFCASSGPSWSPNEQFFGPGTRLTVL.